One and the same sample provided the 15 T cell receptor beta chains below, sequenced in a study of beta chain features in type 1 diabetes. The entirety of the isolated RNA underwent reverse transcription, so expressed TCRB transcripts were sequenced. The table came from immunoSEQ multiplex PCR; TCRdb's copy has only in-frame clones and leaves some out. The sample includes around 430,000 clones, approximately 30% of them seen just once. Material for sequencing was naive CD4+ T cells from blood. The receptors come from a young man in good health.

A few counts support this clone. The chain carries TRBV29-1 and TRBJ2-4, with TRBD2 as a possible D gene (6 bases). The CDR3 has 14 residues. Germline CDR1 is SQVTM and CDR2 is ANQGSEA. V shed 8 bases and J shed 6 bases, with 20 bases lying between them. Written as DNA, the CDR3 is TGCAGCCCCGCCCAAGGAGGGAAATTAAACATTCAGTACTTC. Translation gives CSPAQGGKLNIQYF.

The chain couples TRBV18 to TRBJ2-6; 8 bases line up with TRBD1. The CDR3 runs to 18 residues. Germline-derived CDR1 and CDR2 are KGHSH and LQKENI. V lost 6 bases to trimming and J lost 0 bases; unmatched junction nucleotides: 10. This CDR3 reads CASSLLGQGLSGANVLTF. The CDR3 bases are TGTGCCAGCTCCCTCCTCGGACAGGGACTCTCTGGGGCCAACGTCCTGACTTTC.

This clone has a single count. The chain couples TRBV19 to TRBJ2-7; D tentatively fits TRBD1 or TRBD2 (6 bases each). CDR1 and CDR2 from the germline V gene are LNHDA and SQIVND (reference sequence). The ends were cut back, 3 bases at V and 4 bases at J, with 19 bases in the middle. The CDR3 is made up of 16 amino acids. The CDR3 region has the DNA TGTGCCAGTAGTATGGGCGGCGGGTCGGGGGCTTACGAGCAGTACTTC. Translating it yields CASSMGGGSGAYEQYF.

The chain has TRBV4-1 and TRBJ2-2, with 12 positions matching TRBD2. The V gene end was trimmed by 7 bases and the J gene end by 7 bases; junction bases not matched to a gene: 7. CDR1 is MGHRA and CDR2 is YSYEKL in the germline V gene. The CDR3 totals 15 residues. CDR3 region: CASTSSGRAGGELFF. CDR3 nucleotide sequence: TGCGCCAGCACTTCTAGCGGGAGGGCCGGCGGGGAGCTGTTTTTT.

This chain's CDR3 is CASSRLAGEADTQYF. The CDR3 nucleotides read TGTGCCAGCAGTCGCCTAGCGGGAGAGGCAGATACGCAGTATTTT. The rearrangement joins TRBV25-1 to TRBJ2-3; TRBD2 agrees at 10 bases. After removal of 5 bases from V and 4 bases from J, the junction contained 6 bases not matched to a gene. Germline CDR1 reads MGHDK; CDR2 reads SYGVNS. The CDR3 contains 15 residues.

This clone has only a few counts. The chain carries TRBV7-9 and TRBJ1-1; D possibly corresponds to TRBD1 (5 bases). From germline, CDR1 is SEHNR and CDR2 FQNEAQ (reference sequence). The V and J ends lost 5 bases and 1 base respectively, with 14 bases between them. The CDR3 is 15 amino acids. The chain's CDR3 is CASSTPGRGNTEAFF. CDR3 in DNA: TGTGCCAGCAGCACGCCGGGACGGGGGAACACTGAAGCTTTCTTT.

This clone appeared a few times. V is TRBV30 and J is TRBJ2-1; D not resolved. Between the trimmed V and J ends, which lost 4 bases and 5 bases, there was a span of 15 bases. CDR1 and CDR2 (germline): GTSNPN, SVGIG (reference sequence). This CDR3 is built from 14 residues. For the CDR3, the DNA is TGTGCCTGGATTCGTAGTAGGGATGACAATGAGCAGTTCTTC. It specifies CAWIRSRDDNEQFF.

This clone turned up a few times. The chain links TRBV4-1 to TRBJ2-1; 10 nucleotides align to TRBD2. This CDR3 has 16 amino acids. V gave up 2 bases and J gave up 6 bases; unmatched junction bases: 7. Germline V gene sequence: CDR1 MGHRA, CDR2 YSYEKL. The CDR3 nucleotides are TGCGCCAGCAGCCAACCCACTAGCGGGACTGCCAATGAGCAGTTCTTC. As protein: CASSQPTSGTANEQFF.

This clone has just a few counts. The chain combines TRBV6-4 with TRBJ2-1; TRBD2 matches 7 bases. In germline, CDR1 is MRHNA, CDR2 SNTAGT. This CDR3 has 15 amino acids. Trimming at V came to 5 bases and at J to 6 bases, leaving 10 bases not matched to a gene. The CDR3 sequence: CASSIEAGFSNEQFF. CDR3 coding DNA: TGTGCCAGCAGTATAGAAGCGGGATTTTCCAATGAGCAGTTCTTC.

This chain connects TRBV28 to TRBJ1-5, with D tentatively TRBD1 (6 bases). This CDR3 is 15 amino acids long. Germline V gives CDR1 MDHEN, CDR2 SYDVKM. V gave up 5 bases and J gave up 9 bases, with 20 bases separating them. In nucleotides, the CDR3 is TGTGCCAGCAGTGCACCCGGGACAAAGGTTCGGCCCCAGCATTTT. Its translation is CASSAPGTKVRPQHF.

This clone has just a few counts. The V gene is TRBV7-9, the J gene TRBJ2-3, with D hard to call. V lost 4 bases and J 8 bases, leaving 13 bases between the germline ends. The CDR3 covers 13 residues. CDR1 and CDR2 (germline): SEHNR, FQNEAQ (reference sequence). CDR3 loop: CASSSSHLLTQYF. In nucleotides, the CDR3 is TGTGCCAGCAGCTCAAGTCACCTGCTTACGCAGTATTTT.

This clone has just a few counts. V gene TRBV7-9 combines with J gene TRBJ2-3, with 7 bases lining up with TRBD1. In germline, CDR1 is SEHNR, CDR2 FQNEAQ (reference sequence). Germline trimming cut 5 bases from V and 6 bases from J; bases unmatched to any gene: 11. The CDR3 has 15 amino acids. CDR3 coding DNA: TGTGCCAGCAGCCAAGCAGGGGGATCCAGGGATACGCAGTATTTT. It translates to CASSQAGGSRDTQYF.

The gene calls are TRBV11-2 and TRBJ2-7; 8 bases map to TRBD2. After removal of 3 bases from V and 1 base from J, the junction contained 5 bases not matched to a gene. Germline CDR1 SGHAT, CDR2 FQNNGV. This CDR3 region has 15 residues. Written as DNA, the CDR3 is TGTGCCAGCAGCTTCACTAGCGGTGAATCCTACGAGCAGTACTTC. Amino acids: CASSFTSGESYEQYF.

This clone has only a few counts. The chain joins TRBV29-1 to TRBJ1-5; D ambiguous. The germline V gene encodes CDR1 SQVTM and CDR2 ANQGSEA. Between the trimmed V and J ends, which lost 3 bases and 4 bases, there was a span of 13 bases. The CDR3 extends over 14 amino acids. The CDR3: CSVDLGWGNQPQHF. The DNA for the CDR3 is TGCAGCGTTGATCTTGGGTGGGGTAATCAGCCCCAGCATTTT.

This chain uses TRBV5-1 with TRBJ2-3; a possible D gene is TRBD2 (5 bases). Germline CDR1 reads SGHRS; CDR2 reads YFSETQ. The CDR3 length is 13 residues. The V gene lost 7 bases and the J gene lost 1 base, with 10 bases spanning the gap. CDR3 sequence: CASGEGGTDTQYF. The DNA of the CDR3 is TGCGCCAGCGGCGAGGGAGGCACAGATACGCAGTATTTT.